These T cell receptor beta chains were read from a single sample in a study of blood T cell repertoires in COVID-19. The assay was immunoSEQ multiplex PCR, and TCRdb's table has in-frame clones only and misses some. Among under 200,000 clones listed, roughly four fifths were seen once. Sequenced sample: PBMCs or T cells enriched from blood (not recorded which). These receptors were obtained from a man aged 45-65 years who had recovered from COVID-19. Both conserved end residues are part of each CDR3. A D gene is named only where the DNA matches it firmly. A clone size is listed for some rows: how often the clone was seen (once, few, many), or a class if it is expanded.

CASSKERCKGTEAFF	TGTGCCAGCAGCAAAGAAAGGTGTAAGGGGACTGAAGCTTTCTTT	once	-	TRBV21-1	TRBJ1-1
CASSGLAANEQFF	TGTGCCAGCAGTGGACTAGCGGCCAATGAGCAGTTCTTC	few	TRBD2	TRBV2	TRBJ2-1
CASSRDSIAYEQYF	TGTGCCAGCAGCCGGGACAGCATAGCCTACGAGCAGTACTTC	once	TRBD1	TRBV6-5	TRBJ2-7
CASSQDRNRVYGYTF	TGTGCCAGCAGCCAAGATCGGAACAGGGTGTATGGCTACACCTTC	-	-	TRBV3-1/TRBV3-2	TRBJ1-2
CASGDRTGNQPQHF	TGTGCCAGCGGGGACAGGACGGGCAATCAGCCCCAGCATTTT	once	TRBD1	TRBV7-2	TRBJ1-5
CASSLGQGQYF	TGTGCCAGCAGCCTTGGACAGGGACAGTATTTT	-	TRBD1	TRBV7-9	TRBJ2-3
CASSAQGLNYNSPLHF	TGTGCCAGCAGCGCCCAGGGACTCAACTATAATTCACCCCTCCACTTT	few	-	TRBV9	TRBJ1-6
CASRRDRATYEQYF	TGTGCCAGCAGGCGGGACAGGGCAACCTACGAGCAGTACTTC	-	TRBD1	TRBV11-2	TRBJ2-7
CATSDPGTDEQFF	TGTGCCACCAGTGACCCCGGGACAGATGAGCAGTTCTTC	-	TRBD1	TRBV24-1	TRBJ2-1
CASSLGGIAERATDTQYF	TGTGCCAGCAGCTTGGGGGGTATAGCGGAAAGAGCGACGGATACGCAGTATTTT	-	-	TRBV7-2	TRBJ2-3
CASSNLDRGAFQYF	TGTGCCAGTAGTAACTTAGACAGGGGGGCTTTTCAGTACTTC	-	TRBD1	TRBV19	TRBJ2-4
CASSSDSTPYEQYF	TGCGCCAGCAGCTCGGACAGTACTCCCTACGAGCAGTACTTC	few	-	TRBV5-1	TRBJ2-7